The TCR beta chain under discussion was sequenced for a study of T cell changes during pregnancy in multiple sclerosis. The CDR3 loop spans 15 amino acids. CDR1 and CDR2 (germline): SGHRS, YFSETQ. The ends were cut back, 0 bases at V and 4 bases at J, with 11 bases in the middle. Produced via immunoSEQ multiplex PCR; TCRdb's table is partial and in-frame only. The sample contains 55,000 to 75,000 clones, around nine tenths of which appear only once. Sequencing used peripheral blood, obtained in the third trimester of pregnancy. The sequence came from a female donor in good health, enrolled as a control in a pregnancy study. The V call is TRBV5-1, the J call TRBJ1-3, with no clear D. The CDR3 coding sequence is TGCGCCAGCAGCTTGGATGGTGGCAGGGGAAACACCATATATTTT. This encodes CASSLDGGRGNTIYF.